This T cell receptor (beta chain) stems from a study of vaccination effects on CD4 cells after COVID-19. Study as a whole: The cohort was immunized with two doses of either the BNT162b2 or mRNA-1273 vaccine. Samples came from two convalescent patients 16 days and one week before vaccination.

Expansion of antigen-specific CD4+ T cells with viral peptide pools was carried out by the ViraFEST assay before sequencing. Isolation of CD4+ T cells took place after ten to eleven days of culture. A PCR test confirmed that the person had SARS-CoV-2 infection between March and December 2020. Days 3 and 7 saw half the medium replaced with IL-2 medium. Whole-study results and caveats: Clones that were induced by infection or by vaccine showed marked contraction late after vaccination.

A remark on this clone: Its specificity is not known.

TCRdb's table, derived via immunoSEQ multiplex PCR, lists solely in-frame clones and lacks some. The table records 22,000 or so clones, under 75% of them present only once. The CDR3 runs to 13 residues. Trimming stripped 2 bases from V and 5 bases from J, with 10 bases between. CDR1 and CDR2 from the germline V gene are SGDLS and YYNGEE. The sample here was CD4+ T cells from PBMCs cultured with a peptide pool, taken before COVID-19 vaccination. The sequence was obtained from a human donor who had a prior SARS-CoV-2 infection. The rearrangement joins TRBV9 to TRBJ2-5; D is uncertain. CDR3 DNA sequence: TGTGCCAGCAGCGTTGGGATGGGTGAGACCCAGTACTTC. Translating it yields CASSVGMGETQYF. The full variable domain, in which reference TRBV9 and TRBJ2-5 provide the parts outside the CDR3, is DSGVTQTPKHLITATGQRVTLRCSPRSGDLSVYWYQQSLDQGLQFLIQYYNGEERAKGNILERFSAQQFPDLHSELNLSSLELGDSALYFCASSVGMGETQYFGPGTRLLVL.